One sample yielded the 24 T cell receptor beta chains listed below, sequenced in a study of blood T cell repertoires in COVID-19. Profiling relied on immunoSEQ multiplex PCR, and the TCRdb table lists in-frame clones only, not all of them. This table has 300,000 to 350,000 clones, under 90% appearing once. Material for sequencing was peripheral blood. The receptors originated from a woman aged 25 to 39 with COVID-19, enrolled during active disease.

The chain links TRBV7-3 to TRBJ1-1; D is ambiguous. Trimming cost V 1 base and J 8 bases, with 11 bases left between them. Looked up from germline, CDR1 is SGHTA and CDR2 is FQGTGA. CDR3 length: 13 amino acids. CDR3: CASSLNSGREAFF. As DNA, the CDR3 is TGTGCCAGCAGCTTAAATTCGGGAAGGGAAGCTTTCTTT. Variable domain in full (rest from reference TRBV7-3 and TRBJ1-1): GAGVSQTPSNKVTEKGKYVELRCDPISGHTALYWYRQSLGQGPEFLIYFQGTGAADDSGLPNDRFFAVRPEGSVSTLKIQRTERGDSAVYLCASSLNSGREAFFGQGTRLTVV.

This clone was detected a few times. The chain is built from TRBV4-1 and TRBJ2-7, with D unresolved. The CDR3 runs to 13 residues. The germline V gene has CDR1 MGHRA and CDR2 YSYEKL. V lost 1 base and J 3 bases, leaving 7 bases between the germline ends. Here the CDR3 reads CASSQAVGYEQYF. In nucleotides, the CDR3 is TGCGCCAGCAGCCAAGCAGTTGGCTACGAGCAGTACTTC.

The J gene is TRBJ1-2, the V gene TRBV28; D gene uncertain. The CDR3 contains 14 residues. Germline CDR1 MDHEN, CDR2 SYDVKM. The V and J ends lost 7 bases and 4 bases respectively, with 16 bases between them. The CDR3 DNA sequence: TGTGCCAGCACCAGTTTTCGTTGGAGCTATGGCTACACCTTC. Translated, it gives CASTSFRWSYGYTF.

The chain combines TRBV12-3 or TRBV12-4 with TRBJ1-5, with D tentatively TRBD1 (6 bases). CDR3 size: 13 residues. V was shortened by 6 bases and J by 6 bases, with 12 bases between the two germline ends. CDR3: CASRQGIGQPQHF. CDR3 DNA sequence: TGTGCCAGCAGGCAGGGGATTGGTCAGCCCCAGCATTTT.

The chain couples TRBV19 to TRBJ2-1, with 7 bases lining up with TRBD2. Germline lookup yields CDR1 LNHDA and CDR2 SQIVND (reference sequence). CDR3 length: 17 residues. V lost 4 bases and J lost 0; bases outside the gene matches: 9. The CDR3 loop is CASSNSKTSFSYNEQFF. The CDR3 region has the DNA TGTGCCAGTAGTAACTCTAAGACTAGCTTCTCCTACAATGAGCAGTTCTTC.

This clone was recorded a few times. The CDR3 DNA is TGTGCCAGCAGTTTATCGGCCTACGAGCAGTACTTC. Protein sequence: CASSLSAYEQYF. The V gene is TRBV28, the J gene TRBJ2-7; D not certain. V was pared by 1 base and J by 2 bases, with 3 bases between. This CDR3 comprises 12 residues. CDR1 MDHEN and CDR2 SYDVKM come from the germline V gene.

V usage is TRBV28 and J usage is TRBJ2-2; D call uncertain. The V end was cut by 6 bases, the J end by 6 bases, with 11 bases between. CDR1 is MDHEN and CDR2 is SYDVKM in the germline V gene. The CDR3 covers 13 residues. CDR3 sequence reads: CASRVRWSGELFF. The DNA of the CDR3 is TGTGCCAGCAGGGTGAGGTGGTCCGGGGAGCTGTTTTTT.

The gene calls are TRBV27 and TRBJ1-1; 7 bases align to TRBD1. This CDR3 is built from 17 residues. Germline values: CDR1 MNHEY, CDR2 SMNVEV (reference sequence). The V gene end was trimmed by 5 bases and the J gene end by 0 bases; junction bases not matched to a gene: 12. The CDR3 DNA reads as TGTGCCAGCAGTCAGAGCCGCAGGGGACAGATGAACACTGAAGCTTTCTTT. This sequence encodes CASSQSRRGQMNTEAFF.

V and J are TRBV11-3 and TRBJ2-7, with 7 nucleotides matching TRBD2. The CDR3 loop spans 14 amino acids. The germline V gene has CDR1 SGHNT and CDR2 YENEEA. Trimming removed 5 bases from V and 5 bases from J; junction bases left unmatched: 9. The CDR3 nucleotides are TGTGCCAGCAGCCCCGTCCTGCTAGCGGACGAGCAGTACTTC. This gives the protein CASSPVLLADEQYF.

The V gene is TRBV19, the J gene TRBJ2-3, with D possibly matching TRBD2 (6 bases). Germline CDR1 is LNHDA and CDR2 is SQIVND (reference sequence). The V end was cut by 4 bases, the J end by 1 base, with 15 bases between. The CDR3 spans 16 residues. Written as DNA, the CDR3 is TGTGCCAGTAGTAGGGACTCGCGTAGAGGCACAGATACGCAGTATTTT. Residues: CASSRDSRRGTDTQYF.

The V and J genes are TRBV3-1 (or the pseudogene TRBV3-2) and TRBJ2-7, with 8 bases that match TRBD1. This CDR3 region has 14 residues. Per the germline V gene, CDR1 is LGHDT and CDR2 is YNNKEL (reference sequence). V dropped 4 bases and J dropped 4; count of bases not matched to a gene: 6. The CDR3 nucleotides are TGTGCCAGCAGCCTCGGACAGGGAGAATACGAGCAGTACTTC. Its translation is CASSLGQGEYEQYF.

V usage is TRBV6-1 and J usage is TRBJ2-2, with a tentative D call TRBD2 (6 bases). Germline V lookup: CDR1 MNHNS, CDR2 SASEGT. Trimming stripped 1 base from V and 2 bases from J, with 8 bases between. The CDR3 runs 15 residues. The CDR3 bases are TGTGCCAGCAGTGAAGTCGGGGGAAACACCGGGGAGCTGTTTTTT. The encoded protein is CASSEVGGNTGELFF.

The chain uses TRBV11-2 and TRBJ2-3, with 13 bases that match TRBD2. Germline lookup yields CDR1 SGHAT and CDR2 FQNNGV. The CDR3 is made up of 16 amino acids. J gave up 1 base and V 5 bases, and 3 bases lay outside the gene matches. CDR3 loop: CASSPGTSGGTDTQYF. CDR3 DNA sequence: TGTGCCAGCAGCCCGGGGACTAGCGGGGGCACAGATACGCAGTATTTT.

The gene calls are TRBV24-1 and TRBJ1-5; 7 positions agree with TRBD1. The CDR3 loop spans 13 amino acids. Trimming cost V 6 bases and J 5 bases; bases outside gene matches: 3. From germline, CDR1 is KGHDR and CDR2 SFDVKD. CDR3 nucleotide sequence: TGTGCCACCAGTTTGACAGGGTATCAGCCCCAGCATTTT. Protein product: CATSLTGYQPQHF.

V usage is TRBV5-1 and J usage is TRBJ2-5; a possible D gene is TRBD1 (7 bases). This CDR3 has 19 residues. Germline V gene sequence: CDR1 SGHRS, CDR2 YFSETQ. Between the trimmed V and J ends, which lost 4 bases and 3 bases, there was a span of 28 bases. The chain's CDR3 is CASSPSDRVGHPSKETQYF. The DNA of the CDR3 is TGCGCCAGCAGCCCTAGCGACAGGGTGGGACATCCCTCAAAAGAGACCCAGTACTTC.

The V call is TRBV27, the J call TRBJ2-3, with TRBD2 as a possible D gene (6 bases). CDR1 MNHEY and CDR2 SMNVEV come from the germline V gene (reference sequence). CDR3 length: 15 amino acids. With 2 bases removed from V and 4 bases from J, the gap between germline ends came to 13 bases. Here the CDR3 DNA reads TGTGCCAGCAGTTTAATTAGGGAGGAGGCAGATACGCAGTATTTT. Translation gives CASSLIREEADTQYF.

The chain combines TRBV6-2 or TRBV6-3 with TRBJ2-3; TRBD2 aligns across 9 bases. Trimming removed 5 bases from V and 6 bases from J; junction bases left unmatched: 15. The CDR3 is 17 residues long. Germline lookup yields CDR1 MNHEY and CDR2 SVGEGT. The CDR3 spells CASSRTTSGSPFDTQYF. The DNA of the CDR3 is TGTGCCAGCAGTCGCACGACTAGCGGAAGCCCTTTCGATACGCAGTATTTT.

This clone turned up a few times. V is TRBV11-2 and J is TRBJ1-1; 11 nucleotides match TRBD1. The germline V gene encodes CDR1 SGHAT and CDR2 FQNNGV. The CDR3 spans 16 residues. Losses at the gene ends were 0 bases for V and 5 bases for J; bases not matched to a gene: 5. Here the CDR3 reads CASSLDLGTGGTEAFF. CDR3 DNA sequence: TGTGCCAGCAGCTTAGATCTGGGGACAGGGGGGACTGAAGCTTTCTTT.

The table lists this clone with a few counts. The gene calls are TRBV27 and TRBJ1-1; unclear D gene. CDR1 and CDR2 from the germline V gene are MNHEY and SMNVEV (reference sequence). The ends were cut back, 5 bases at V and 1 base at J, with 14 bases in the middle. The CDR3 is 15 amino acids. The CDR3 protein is CASSPAAIPNTEAFF. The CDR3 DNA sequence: TGTGCCAGCAGTCCCGCGGCAATTCCGAACACTGAAGCTTTCTTT.

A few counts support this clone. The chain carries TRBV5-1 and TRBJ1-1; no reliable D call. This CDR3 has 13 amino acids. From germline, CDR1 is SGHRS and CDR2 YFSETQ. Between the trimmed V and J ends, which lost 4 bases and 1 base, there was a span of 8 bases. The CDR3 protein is CASSQRANTEAFF. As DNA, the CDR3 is TGCGCCAGCAGCCAGAGGGCGAACACTGAAGCTTTCTTT.

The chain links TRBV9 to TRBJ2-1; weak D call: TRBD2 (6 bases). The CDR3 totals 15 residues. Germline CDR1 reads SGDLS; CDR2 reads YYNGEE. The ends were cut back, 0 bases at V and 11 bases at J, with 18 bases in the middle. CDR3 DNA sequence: TGTGCCAGCAGCGTAGGGTCCGAGACTAGAATGAAGCAGTTCTTC. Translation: CASSVGSETRMKQFF.

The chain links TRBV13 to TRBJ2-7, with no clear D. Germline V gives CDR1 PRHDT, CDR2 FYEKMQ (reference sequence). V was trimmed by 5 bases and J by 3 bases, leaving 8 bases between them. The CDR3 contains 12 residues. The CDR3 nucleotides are TGTGCCAGCAGCCTATCAGGCTACGAGCAGTACTTC. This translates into CASSLSGYEQYF.

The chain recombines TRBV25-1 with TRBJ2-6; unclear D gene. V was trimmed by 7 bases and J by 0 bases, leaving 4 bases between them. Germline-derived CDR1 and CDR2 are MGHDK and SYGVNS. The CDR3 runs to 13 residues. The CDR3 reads CASKASGANVLTF. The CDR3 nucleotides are TGTGCCAGCAAAGCCTCTGGGGCCAACGTCCTGACTTTC.

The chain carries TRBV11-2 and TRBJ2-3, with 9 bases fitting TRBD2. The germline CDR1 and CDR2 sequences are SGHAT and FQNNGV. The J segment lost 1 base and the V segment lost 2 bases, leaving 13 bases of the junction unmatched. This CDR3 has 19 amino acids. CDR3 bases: TGTGCCAGCAGCTTATGGTCAGCATTAAGGACTAGCGGCACAGATACGCAGTATTTT. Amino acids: CASSLWSALRTSGTDTQYF.